This is a list of T cell receptor beta chains from one sample in a study of T cell responses to AZD1222 COVID-19 vaccine. Sequencing used immunoSEQ multiplex PCR; TCRdb keeps in-frame clones, though not all of them. This sample carries about 120,000 clones, around 89% of them seen once, and the ten largest clones take less than 6%. The sequencing used peripheral blood, collected on day 0 of AZD1222 vaccination. The receptors were sampled from an adult in good health. CDR3s include the opening cysteine and the closing phenylalanine or tryptophan.

j_call v_call cdr3_aa
TRBJ2-7 TRBV18 CASSPGQTYEQYF
TRBJ1-3 TRBV5-1 CASSPREGIGNTIYF
TRBJ1-6 TRBV10-3 CAISVTENNSPLHF
TRBJ2-2 TRBV6-5 CASTDRDTGELFF
TRBJ1-3 TRBV3-1/TRBV3-2 CASSQERKVGGNTIYF
TRBJ1-1 TRBV6-6 CASSLTGSTEAFF
TRBJ2-1 TRBV5-6 CASSTDIYNEQFF
TRBJ2-2 TRBV18 CASSITGGEAGELFF
TRBJ1-2 TRBV7-9 CASSLGTAYGYTF
TRBJ1-1 TRBV12-5 CASGVQYTEAFF
TRBJ1-5 TRBV28 CASRQGNDNQPQHF
TRBJ1-1 TRBV28 CASSTPTGNTEAFF
TRBJ1-1 TRBV28 CASRAQGYTEAFF
TRBJ2-6 TRBV6-2/TRBV6-3 CASSYSGAGANVLTF
TRBJ2-1 TRBV7-9 CASSDTRDRGNNEQFF
TRBJ1-2 TRBV6-5 CASRRGRANYGYTF
TRBJ1-5 TRBV27 CASSFQGGNQPQHF
TRBJ1-2 TRBV28 CASSLSARVNGYTF
TRBJ2-1 TRBV11-1 CASSLATGTGNNEQFF
TRBJ2-1 TRBV7-3 CASSFSGGAYNEQFF
TRBJ2-7 TRBV27 CASSLSYGKGEQYF
TRBJ1-5 TRBV10-3 CAISEGQGVQPQHF
TRBJ1-1 TRBV7-6 CASSPGTGGTEAFF
TRBJ2-1 TRBV11-2 CASSSTSGSYNEQFF
TRBJ1-4 TRBV4-2 CASSQDLTGPSYF
TRBJ2-1 TRBV7-2 CASKPLGGGPYNEQFF
TRBJ1-5 TRBV27 CASSFLNQPQHF
TRBJ2-1 TRBV19 CASSRDPGQGNEQFF
TRBJ2-2 TRBV18 CASSLSGTSNTGELFF
TRBJ2-7 TRBV5-6 CASSLERFYEQYF
TRBJ1-3 TRBV15 CATSRDDGFSGNTIYF
TRBJ1-3 TRBV5-4 CASSLAGGSGNTIYF
TRBJ1-5 TRBV6-1 CASSEAGGASNNQPQHF
TRBJ2-3 TRBV5-1 CASSLRDRADTQYF
TRBJ2-5 TRBV25-1 CASSDLIPGETQYF
TRBJ2-1 TRBV28 CASSSTGQGRDNEQFF